The entry that follows covers one T cell receptor (beta chain) sequence. There are 15 residues in the CDR3. In germline, CDR1 is MNHNS, CDR2 SASEGT. J lost 7 bases, V lost 6 bases, and 7 bases had no gene match. The data originate from a study of shared clonotypes between healthy human individuals. Replicate PCRs for sorted subsets used around 190 ng DNA; this equaled tens of thousands of T cell genomes. Assay: immunoSEQ multiplex PCR; the TCRdb copy retains only in-frame clones and omits some. The table has about 960,000 clones, approximately 80% seen once; the top ten hold about 1.5%. The sequencing sample was made of memory CD4+ T cells sorted from blood. Subset denoted: CD45RA-negative fraction. The TCR sequence derives from a man aged 18 to 30 in good health. The rearrangement joins TRBV6-1 to TRBJ1-6; TRBD1 matches 9 bases. The CDR3 nucleotides are TGTGCCAGCAGCCCCCCCGGACAGGGGAATTCACCCCTCCACTTT. This gives the protein CASSPPGQGNSPLHF.